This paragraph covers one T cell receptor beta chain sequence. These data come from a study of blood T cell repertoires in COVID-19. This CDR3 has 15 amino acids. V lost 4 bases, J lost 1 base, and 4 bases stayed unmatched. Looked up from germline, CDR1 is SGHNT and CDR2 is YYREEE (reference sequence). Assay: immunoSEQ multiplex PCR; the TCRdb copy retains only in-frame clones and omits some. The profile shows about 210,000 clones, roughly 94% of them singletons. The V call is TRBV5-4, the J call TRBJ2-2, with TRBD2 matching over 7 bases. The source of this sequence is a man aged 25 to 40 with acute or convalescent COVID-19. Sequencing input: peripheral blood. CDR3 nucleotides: TGTGCCAGCAGCCCCCCTAGCGGGAACACCGGGGAGCTGTTTTTT. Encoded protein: CASSPPSGNTGELFF.